A single count supports the clone carrying this T cell receptor beta chain. Its antigen is currently unknown. This CDR3 has 15 residues. Per germline, CDR1 MNHEY and CDR2 SMNVEV (reference sequence). J gave up 6 bases and V 6 bases, and 12 bases lay outside the gene matches. The data derive from a study of cytomegalovirus exposure and HLA in healthy donors. Vbeta (60) and Jbeta (13) primers were used in the PCR. Original data processing: About 10 million shared chains were among the approximately 76 million unique TCR beta chains that a later analysis counted. Clones were sequenced by immunoSEQ multiplex PCR, and TCRdb holds only the in-frame ones, with some missing. That table is the source of V, J and clone size, and D and trimming were worked out from the DNA. This table holds around 150,000 clones, approximately 73% found once. General study points: Several top significant clusters appeared, in a later analysis, to be linked to common viral pathogens. What was likely a sequencing artifact was a cluster of highly shared sequence variants. A reported reduction in N-insertions relative to the roughly 700-donor mean was seen in an Asian-associated ancestry cluster in a later analysis.

This chain connects TRBV27 to TRBJ1-2; TRBD1 agrees at 8 bases. This clonotype was sampled from a man between 45 and 60 years old in good health and CMV-seronegative. Sequencing used PBMCs. The chain's CDR3 is CASSPLSGQGNGYTF. The CDR3 DNA reads as TGTGCCAGCAGCCCTCTCTCTGGACAGGGAAATGGCTACACCTTC.